The 11 T cell receptor beta chains below come from one sample, sequenced in a study of CD8 T cells in Susac syndrome. With random hexamers, 0.5 to 1 ug RNA was reverse transcribed. MiXCR, applied by TCRdb to the immunoSEQ multiplex PCR reads, yields one record per CDR3 protein. Of 180,000 or so distinct CDR3 sequences listed, 90% to 97% were seen once; the top ten hold about 0.093%. Sequencing input: CD4+ T cells from PBMCs. Receptors originate from a human donor with multiple sclerosis.

The rearrangement uses TRBV29-1 and TRBJ1-1, with D perhaps TRBD1 (6 bases). Per germline, CDR1 SQVTM and CDR2 ANQGSEA. The CDR3 has 14 residues. The V end lost 4 bases, the J end lost 1 base, and 13 bases lay between the germline ends. The CDR3 is CSVGHRAENTEAFF. CDR3 nucleotide sequence: TGCAGCGTTGGGCACAGGGCGGAGAACACTGAAGCTTTCTTT.

The V and J genes are TRBV20-1 and TRBJ2-5; D is unresolved. Per germline, CDR1 DFQATT and CDR2 SNEGSKA (reference sequence). CDR3 size: 12 residues. Trimming took 3 bases from V and 1 from J, leaving 6 bases between them. The CDR3 DNA reads as TGCAGTGCTAGGCGGCTCCAAGAGACCCAGTACTTC. Translated: CSARRLQETQYF.

V is TRBV12-3 or TRBV12-4 and J is TRBJ2-3; 9 bases fit TRBD2. The V gene end was trimmed by 6 bases and the J gene end by 1 base; junction bases not matched to a gene: 5. The CDR3 totals 15 residues. CDR3 sequence: CASRNLAGRTDTQYF. CDR3 nucleotide sequence: TGTGCCAGCAGGAACCTAGCGGGGCGCACAGATACGCAGTATTTT.

This clonotype occurred once. This chain joins TRBV7-9 and TRBJ2-1; 8 nucleotides align to TRBD2. V gave up 2 bases and J gave up 7 bases; unmatched junction bases: 10. Germline V CDR1 and CDR2: SEHNR, FQNEAQ (reference sequence). This CDR3 region has 16 residues. The CDR3 loop reads CASSLLRLAGGNEQFF. The DNA for the CDR3 is TGTGCCAGCAGCTTATTGCGTCTAGCGGGCGGGAATGAGCAGTTCTTC.

The V and J genes are TRBV20-1 and TRBJ1-5, with D possibly being TRBD1 (6 bases). In germline, CDR1 is DFQATT, CDR2 SNEGSKA (reference sequence). There are 15 residues in the CDR3. Trimming left V 3 bases short and J 0 bases short, with 12 bases between. For the CDR3, the DNA is TGCAGTGCTAGGGGGGGCAGTCATAGCAATCAGCCCCAGCATTTT. This encodes CSARGGSHSNQPQHF.

The CDR3 DNA is TGTGCCTGGAGTGTAGTGGTCTACGAGCAGTACTTC. Protein sequence: CAWSVVVYEQYF. The gene calls are TRBV30 and TRBJ2-7, with D uncertain. Trimming cost V 0 bases and J 3 bases, with 6 bases left between them. Germline lookup yields CDR1 GTSNPN and CDR2 SVGIG (reference sequence). The CDR3 sequence is 12 residues long.

The chain is built from TRBV11-1 and TRBJ2-7; D not certain. CDR3 length: 13 residues. Trimming removed 4 bases at V and 2 bases at J, with 9 bases between. The germline V gene encodes CDR1 SGHAT and CDR2 FQDESV (reference sequence). The CDR3 is CASSSSPPYEQYF. CDR3 in DNA: TGTGCCAGCAGCTCCAGTCCGCCCTACGAGCAGTACTTC.

The rearrangement uses TRBV9 and TRBJ2-7; 8 nucleotides line up with TRBD1. Germline V CDR1 and CDR2: SGDLS, YYNGEE. The V segment lost 4 bases and the J segment 3 bases; nucleotides outside the gene matches: 9. The CDR3 totals 15 residues. CDR3 sequence: CASSPSGQGGYEQYF. The CDR3, as DNA: TGTGCCAGCAGCCCCAGTGGACAGGGCGGCTACGAGCAGTACTTC.

The V call is TRBV19, the J call TRBJ2-5, with TRBD1 identical over 7 bases. Germline V gene sequence: CDR1 LNHDA, CDR2 SQIVND (reference sequence). V lost 5 bases, J lost 3 bases, and 6 bases stayed unmatched. There are 14 residues in the CDR3. The CDR3 loop is CASSSGDSKETQYF. CDR3 DNA sequence: TGTGCCAGTAGTTCCGGGGACAGCAAAGAGACCCAGTACTTC.

Written as DNA, the CDR3 is TGCAGCGTTGACCCGGACCGTGCAGATACGCAGTATTTT. This encodes CSVDPDRADTQYF. The rearrangement uses TRBV29-1 and TRBJ2-3; D not certain. CDR1 is SQVTM, CDR2 ANQGSEA, per germline. The CDR3 runs 13 residues. Trimming cost V 3 bases and J 4 bases, with 11 bases left between them.

V gene TRBV9 combines with J gene TRBJ1-3; possible D gene TRBD1, 6 bases. Trimming took off 4 bases at V and 0 bases at J, with 11 bases between the two ends. From germline, CDR1 is SGDLS and CDR2 YYNGEE. There are 15 residues in the CDR3. CDR3 coding DNA: TGTGCCAGCAGCCCAAGGGGGAGCTCTGGAAACACCATATATTTT. This encodes CASSPRGSSGNTIYF.